The 18 T cell receptor beta chains in this list originate from one sample, sequenced in a study of OX40 agonist ivuxolimab in advanced cancers. Sequenced by immunoSEQ multiplex PCR; TCRdb stores in-frame clones only, minus some. This table has 65,000 to 75,000 clones, roughly 87% appearing once. The sequencing used CD4+ or CD8+ T cells sorted from blood, collected in a trial of the OX40 agonist ivuxolimab. Receptors originate from an adult with an advanced solid tumor such as melanoma, head and neck, liver or kidney cancer.

The chain combines TRBV19 with TRBJ1-2; 9 nucleotides match TRBD1. The CDR3 extends over 12 amino acids. Germline V gene sequence: CDR1 LNHDA, CDR2 SQIVND (reference sequence). CDR3 in amino acids: CATGQGARGYTF. CDR3 DNA: TGTGCGACGGGACAGGGCGCGCGGGGCTACACCTTC.

This chain joins TRBV29-1 and TRBJ1-1; D perhaps matches TRBD1 (6 bases). The V end lost 7 bases, the J end lost 1 base, and 10 bases lay between the germline ends. This CDR3 is built from 12 residues. In germline, CDR1 is SQVTM, CDR2 ANQGSEA. The CDR3 DNA sequence: TGCAGCGCACAGGGCCCGAACACTGAAGCTTTCTTT. Encoded protein: CSAQGPNTEAFF.

This chain links TRBV6-1 with TRBJ1-2; D is perhaps TRBD1 (6 bases). The germline V gene encodes CDR1 MNHNS and CDR2 SASEGT. This CDR3 is 12 amino acids long. V lost 4 bases and J 6 bases, leaving 9 bases between the germline ends. The CDR3 sequence is CASSGGGHGYTF. The CDR3 nucleotides read TGTGCCAGCAGTGGGGGGGGGCATGGCTACACCTTC.

This clone was observed a single time. The chain combines TRBV18 with TRBJ1-2; 7 nucleotides match TRBD1. The CDR3 covers 14 residues. In germline, CDR1 is KGHSH, CDR2 LQKENI. V gave up 3 bases and J gave up 8 bases; unmatched junction bases: 9. The CDR3 spells CASSPREGAVGYTF. CDR3 sequence (DNA): TGTGCCAGCTCACCTCGGGAGGGGGCGGTCGGCTACACCTTC.

This clone has only one observation. The J gene is TRBJ1-2, the V gene TRBV5-1, with TRBD1 as a possible D gene (6 bases). Trimming took off 4 bases at V and 0 bases at J, with 19 bases between the two ends. The CDR3 has 17 amino acids. Germline CDR1 and CDR2: SGHRS and YFSETQ. CDR3 sequence: CASSASGGQEANYGYTF. CDR3 DNA sequence: TGCGCCAGCAGCGCATCGGGGGGGCAGGAAGCTAACTATGGCTACACCTTC.

This rearrangement joins TRBV11-3 to TRBJ2-2, with D possibly TRBD1 on 6 matching bases. This CDR3 has 15 amino acids. Trimming removed 5 bases at V and 5 bases at J, with 15 bases between. Germline V gives CDR1 SGHNT, CDR2 YENEEA. The CDR3 region is CASSRDTEGTGELFF. CDR3 DNA sequence: TGTGCCAGCAGCCGGGACACCGAGGGGACCGGGGAGCTGTTTTTT.

V usage is TRBV18 and J usage is TRBJ2-7; TRBD1 aligns across 9 bases. Germline lookup yields CDR1 KGHSH and CDR2 LQKENI. V shed 3 bases, J shed 4 bases, and the junction held 7 bases outside the gene matches. This CDR3 spans 15 amino acids. CDR3 loop: CASSPTGTGLYEQYF. CDR3 nucleotides: TGTGCCAGCTCACCGACCGGGACAGGGCTTTACGAGCAGTACTTC.

The chain is built from TRBV5-1 and TRBJ2-3; 8 bases line up with TRBD2. With V trimmed by 0 bases and J by 6 bases, 6 bases remained unmatched. Germline CDR1 reads SGHRS; CDR2 reads YFSETQ. The length of the CDR3 is 15 residues. CDR3 amino acids: CASSLAQRGSDTQYF. CDR3 DNA sequence: TGCGCCAGCAGCTTGGCCCAGCGGGGGAGTGATACGCAGTATTTT.

This chain connects TRBV6-4 to TRBJ1-2, with a possible D match to TRBD1 (5 bases). The CDR3 covers 13 residues. From germline, CDR1 is MRHNA and CDR2 SNTAGT. V was clipped by 6 bases and J by 8 bases, with 16 bases between them. This chain's CDR3 is CASRDPGRDGYTF. In DNA, the CDR3 is TGTGCCAGCAGAGACCCGGGCAGGGACGGCTACACCTTC.

The chain uses TRBV2 and TRBJ1-2; the D gene is possibly TRBD1 (6 bases). This CDR3 is 13 amino acids long. From germline, CDR1 is SNHLY and CDR2 FYNNEI. Trimming removed 8 bases at V and 2 bases at J, with 12 bases between. CDR3 loop: CASLGHTNYGYTF. The CDR3 DNA reads TGTGCCAGCCTGGGACACACGAACTATGGCTACACCTTC.

The chain links TRBV30 to TRBJ1-2; D not certain. The CDR3 has 13 amino acids. V gave up 2 bases and J gave up 5 bases, with 12 bases separating them. CDR1 and CDR2 (germline): GTSNPN, SVGIG (reference sequence). The CDR3 DNA follows: TGTGCCTGGAGTCCCGGGCAGCAGTATGGCTACACCTTC. This sequence encodes CAWSPGQQYGYTF.

The J gene is TRBJ2-1, the V gene TRBV7-9, with unresolved D. CDR3 length equals 14 residues. The germline V gene has CDR1 SEHNR and CDR2 FQNEAQ (reference sequence). Between the trimmed V and J ends, which lost 2 bases and 5 bases, there was a span of 10 bases. The DNA for the CDR3 is TGTGCCAGCAGCTTATCCGGACCGAACAATGAGCAGTTCTTC. Translation: CASSLSGPNNEQFF. The whole variable domain, filled in from reference TRBV7-9 and TRBJ2-1, reads DTGVSQNPRHKITKRGQNVTFRCDPISEHNRLYWYRQTLGQGPEFLTYFQNEAQLEKSRLLSDRFSAERPKGSFSTLEIQRTEQGDSAMYLCASSLSGPNNEQFFGPGTRLTVL.

This rearrangement joins TRBV5-5 to TRBJ2-2; either TRBD1 or TRBD2 may supply D (6 bases each). CDR1 and CDR2 from the germline V gene are SGHKS and YYEKEE (reference sequence). Trimming pared 2 bases from V and 0 bases from J, leaving 11 bases between. The CDR3 runs 16 residues. Here the CDR3 DNA reads TGTGCCAGCAGCTTTAGTCGGGGGCCGAACACCGGGGAGCTGTTTTTT. Protein product: CASSFSRGPNTGELFF.

The chain links TRBV4-1 to TRBJ2-7; no firm D call. V lost 0 bases and J 2 bases, leaving 8 bases between the germline ends. Germline lookup yields CDR1 MGHRA and CDR2 YSYEKL. The CDR3 totals 14 residues. The CDR3 reads CASSQEPLTYEQYF. The CDR3 region has the DNA TGCGCCAGCAGCCAAGAACCTCTGACCTACGAGCAGTACTTC.

V gene TRBV6-5 combines with J gene TRBJ2-7, with a weak D call TRBD1 (6 bases). The germline gives CDR1 MNHEY, CDR2 SVGAGI. The CDR3 covers 14 residues. V shed 7 bases and J shed 2 bases, with 15 bases lying between them. The CDR3 nucleotides are TGTGCCAGCACCAAGGGGCAGGGGCCCTACGAGCAGTACTTC. This codes for CASTKGQGPYEQYF.

The CDR3 bases are TGTGCCTGGATTCTCCCCGGGACACCTATCAACTATGGCTACACCTTC. Protein product: CAWILPGTPINYGYTF. V gene TRBV30 combines with J gene TRBJ1-2, with a possible D match to TRBD1 (6 bases). Germline values: CDR1 GTSNPN, CDR2 SVGIG (reference sequence). The V end lost 4 bases, the J end lost 2 bases, and 20 bases lay between the germline ends. The CDR3 consists of 16 residues.

The genes are TRBV9 and TRBJ1-6, with D perhaps TRBD1 (5 bases). The CDR3 contains 14 residues. With 4 bases removed from V and 9 bases from J, the gap between germline ends came to 14 bases. From germline, CDR1 is SGDLS and CDR2 YYNGEE. The CDR3 sequence: CASSSPGGVSPLHF. The DNA of the CDR3 is TGTGCCAGCAGCTCCCCGGGGGGGGTTTCACCCCTCCACTTT.

This clone was recorded only once. V usage is TRBV6-5 and J usage is TRBJ2-2; no clear D gene. This CDR3 region has 15 residues. V was cut by 4 bases and J by 1 base, with 10 bases left in between. The germline V gene has CDR1 MNHEY and CDR2 SVGAGI. CDR3 DNA sequence: TGTGCCAGCAGTTTACGAGACGGGAACACCGGGGAGCTGTTTTTT. Its translation is CASSLRDGNTGELFF.